The 5 T cell receptor beta chains listed next were all sequenced from one sample in a study of T cells after yellow fever vaccination. In TCRdb, the 5' RACE reads were re-called with MiXCR into one record per CDR3 protein. Here the sample spans tens of thousands of distinct CDR3 sequences, about 6.6% being singletons. The sequencing used CD8+ T cells sorted from PBMCs, collected about 5 days after the first yellow fever vaccination. All receptors derive from a man aged 18 to 30 who received the YFV17D yellow fever vaccine.

This clonotype was seen more than once but under ten times. The chain links TRBV25-1 to TRBJ2-7; no clear D. Looked up from germline, CDR1 is MGHDK and CDR2 is SYGVNS. Trimming shortened V by 2 bases and J by 3 bases, and 5 bases separated the two germline ends. This CDR3 comprises 12 residues. The CDR3 is CASSETGYEQYF. The CDR3 bases are TGTGCCAGCAGTGAAACCGGCTACGAGCAGTACTTC.

This chain connects TRBV19 to TRBJ2-3; D is possibly TRBD2 (5 bases). This CDR3 is built from 15 residues. Trimming pared 4 bases from V and 2 bases from J, leaving 13 bases between. Germline CDR1 is LNHDA and CDR2 is SQIVND (reference sequence). CDR3 sequence: CASSNRAVLTDTQYF. The CDR3 DNA reads TGTGCCAGTAGTAACCGAGCGGTTCTCACAGATACGCAGTATTTT. Full variable domain (outside the CDR3, taken from reference TRBV19 and TRBJ2-3): DGGITQSPKYLFRKEGQNVTLSCEQNLNHDAMYWYRQDPGQGLRLIYYSQIVNDFQKGDIAEGYSVSREKKESFPLTVTSAQKNPTAFYLCASSNRAVLTDTQYFGPGTRLTVL.

The sample holds a few counts of this clonotype. V and J are TRBV19 and TRBJ2-7; 7 bases align to TRBD1. After removal of 5 bases from V and 3 bases from J, the junction contained 10 bases not matched to a gene. Germline assignment: CDR1 LNHDA and CDR2 SQIVND (reference sequence). The CDR3 runs 15 residues. The CDR3 bases are TGTGCCAGTAGTTACAGGGGCGCGGGCTACTACGAGCAGTACTTC. This codes for CASSYRGAGYYEQYF.

The rearrangement joins TRBV6-2 or TRBV6-3 to TRBJ2-2; D might be TRBD2 (5 bases). The CDR3 totals 15 residues. CDR1 and CDR2 (germline): MNHEY, SVGEGT. V dropped 4 bases and J dropped 0 bases, with 9 bases sitting between them. For the CDR3, the DNA is TGTGCCAGCAGTTGGACGGACTCGAACACCGGGGAGCTGTTTTTT. Encoded protein: CASSWTDSNTGELFF.

The chain is built from TRBV7-3 and TRBJ2-1; TRBD2 aligns across 7 bases. Germline V gene lookup returns CDR1 SGHTA and CDR2 FQGTGA. Unmatched junction bases numbered 9, after V lost 5 bases and J lost 5 bases. The CDR3 consists of 15 residues. CDR3 nucleotides: TGTGCCAGCAGCCCAGAAGCGGGGACGAACAATGAGCAGTTCTTC. It translates to CASSPEAGTNNEQFF.